Following are 17 T cell receptor beta chains from one sample sequenced in a study of T-cell reconstitution after alpha-beta-depleted transplantation in children. During its preparation, the TCRbeta library received unique molecular identifiers. MiXCR, applied by TCRdb to the PCR reads, yields one record per CDR3 protein. This repertoire shows hundreds of thousands of distinct CDR3 sequences, roughly 17% found once; its top ten account for 0.8% to 1.1%. Specimen: PBMCs from the stem cell graft donor, collected from the stem cell graft. The receptor set was obtained from a human donor who donated a stem cell graft to a child with acute myeloid leukemia.

This clonotype was recorded a few times. The genes are TRBV12-3 or TRBV12-4 and TRBJ1-1; D not resolved. Trimming removed 7 bases at V and 5 bases at J, with 23 bases between. CDR3 length: 16 residues. The DNA of the CDR3 is TGTGCCAGCACTCCGGCCGTCGGTGTCAGCGGAACTGAAGCTTTCTTT. It translates to CASTPAVGVSGTEAFF.

This chain connects TRBV7-9 to TRBJ2-7; D may be TRBD2 (5 bases). The CDR3 runs 14 residues. V lost 5 bases and J 2 bases, leaving 13 bases between the germline ends. Germline CDR1 is SEHNR and CDR2 is FQNEAQ (reference sequence). In DNA, the CDR3 is TGTGCCAGCAGCGCCGGAGGCCCGGCCTACGAGCAGTACTTC. Amino acid sequence: CASSAGGPAYEQYF.

This chain joins TRBV12-3 or TRBV12-4 and TRBJ2-5; TRBD2 is a possible D gene (5 bases). The V end lost 7 bases, the J end lost 7 bases, and 19 bases lay between the germline ends. This CDR3 is built from 14 residues. CDR3 sequence (DNA): TGTGCCAGCACCCACGATGGCGGACTGGGGACCCAGTACTTC. This codes for CASTHDGGLGTQYF.

This clonotype was seen ten or more times. The chain employs TRBV7-2 and TRBJ2-7; no definite D call. V was clipped by 1 base and J by 2 bases, with 3 bases between them. Per the germline V gene, CDR1 is SGHTA and CDR2 is FQGNSA. The CDR3 has 12 amino acids. The CDR3 here is CASSLDPYEQYF. CDR3 DNA sequence: TGTGCCAGCAGCTTAGACCCCTACGAGCAGTACTTC.

Ten or more counts support this clonotype. The CDR3 nucleotides are TGTGCCAGCAGCTTATTATCCGGGGGCGACCTACTCTACACCTTC. Its translation: CASSLLSGGDLLYTF. V usage is TRBV7-2 and J usage is TRBJ1-2; D is perhaps TRBD1 (6 bases). V shed 2 bases and J shed 10 bases, with 20 bases lying between them. The CDR3 totals 15 residues. CDR1 SGHTA and CDR2 FQGNSA come from the germline V gene.

This clonotype has a count of ten or more. V is TRBV5-1 and J is TRBJ1-6; possible D gene TRBD1, 5 bases. CDR1 is SGHRS and CDR2 is YFSETQ in the germline V gene. Between the trimmed V and J ends, which lost 2 bases and 6 bases, there was a span of 15 bases. This CDR3 is built from 16 residues. CDR3 in amino acids: CASSFRDGAGNSPLHF. The CDR3 DNA is TGCGCCAGCAGCTTTCGGGACGGGGCGGGTAATTCACCCCTCCACTTT.

There are many counts of this clonotype. The chain uses TRBV6-5 and TRBJ2-3; either TRBD1 or TRBD2 may supply D (5 bases each). There are 15 residues in the CDR3. V was pared by 4 bases and J by 1 base, with 12 bases between. Germline values: CDR1 MNHEY, CDR2 SVGAGI. For the CDR3, the DNA is TGTGCCAGCAGTTCACCCCGGGACGGCACAGATACGCAGTATTTT. Translated, it gives CASSSPRDGTDTQYF.

This clonotype turned up a few times. This rearrangement joins TRBV11-2 to TRBJ1-5; a weak D match, TRBD1 (6 bases). The CDR3 has 15 residues. V lost 7 bases and J 3 bases, leaving 16 bases between the germline ends. The V gene's germline CDR1 is SGHAT and CDR2 FQNNGV. The CDR3 bases are TGTGCCAGCACGAGGGACAACCTCTCCAATCAGCCCCAGCATTTT. It yields the protein CASTRDNLSNQPQHF.

In its sample, this clonotype was seen many times. The genes are TRBV12-3 or TRBV12-4 and TRBJ1-1; the D is unclear. This CDR3 spans 13 amino acids. The V end lost 3 bases, the J end lost 5 bases, and 10 bases lay between the germline ends. In nucleotides, the CDR3 is TGTGCCAGCAGTTTTGGAGGGTGGACTGAAGCTTTCTTT. Its translation is CASSFGGWTEAFF.

The V and J genes are TRBV20-1 and TRBJ1-5, with 8 bases lining up with TRBD1. This CDR3 contains 12 residues. V shed 3 bases and J 8 bases; nucleotides not matched to a gene: 3. The germline V gene has CDR1 DFQATT and CDR2 SNEGSKA (reference sequence). Here the CDR3 reads CSARDRDKPQHF. Written as DNA, the CDR3 is TGCAGTGCTAGGGACAGGGATAAGCCCCAGCATTTT.

This clonotype was observed a handful of times. The chain combines TRBV24-1 with TRBJ1-1; D remains ambiguous. Per germline, CDR1 KGHDR and CDR2 SFDVKD. This CDR3 spans 16 amino acids. Trimming stripped 6 bases from V and 1 base from J, with 17 bases between. The CDR3 loop is CATSPSAGRGNTEAFF. The CDR3 DNA sequence: TGTGCCACCAGTCCTTCGGCCGGTCGGGGGAACACTGAAGCTTTCTTT.

This clonotype was found many times. This chain connects TRBV29-1 to TRBJ2-1; D uncertain. Trimming stripped 1 base from V and 0 bases from J, with 7 bases between. The CDR3 runs 14 residues. Germline V gene lookup returns CDR1 SQVTM and CDR2 ANQGSEA. The CDR3: CSVEGASSYNEQFF. The DNA of the CDR3 is TGCAGCGTTGAAGGGGCGAGCTCCTACAATGAGCAGTTCTTC.

The chain couples TRBV20-1 to TRBJ2-3; 8 bases match TRBD2. From germline, CDR1 is DFQATT and CDR2 SNEGSKA (reference sequence). After removal of 6 bases from V and 1 base from J, the junction contained 9 bases not matched to a gene. The CDR3 covers 15 residues. The CDR3 here is CSAAVGGGGTDTQYF. CDR3 bases: TGCAGTGCCGCGGTCGGGGGGGGGGGCACAGATACGCAGTATTTT.

This clonotype showed up just once. In DNA form, the CDR3 reads TGTGCCAGCAGGCCCCGGGACAGGGGGCTTTTGGAGACCCAGTACTTC. Translation gives CASRPRDRGLLETQYF. The rearrangement links TRBV7-9 to TRBJ2-5, with 12 bases fitting TRBD1. Germline lookup yields CDR1 SEHNR and CDR2 FQNEAQ (reference sequence). J gave up 5 bases and V 6 bases, and 10 bases lay outside the gene matches. The CDR3 loop spans 16 amino acids. The entire variable domain, with the rest obtained from reference TRBV7-9 and TRBJ2-5, is as follows: DTGVSQNPRHKITKRGQNVTFRCDPISEHNRLYWYRQTLGQGPEFLTYFQNEAQLEKSRLLSDRFSAERPKGSFSTLEIQRTEQGDSAMYLCASRPRDRGLLETQYFGPGTRLLVL.

This clonotype was observed a few times. The chain carries TRBV7-9 and TRBJ1-3; no clear D. The germline V and J ends were trimmed by 2 bases and 0 bases, with 11 bases remaining between them. Germline lookup yields CDR1 SEHNR and CDR2 FQNEAQ (reference sequence). The CDR3 spans 16 residues. CDR3 residues: CASSLLGRNSGNTIYF. DNA of the CDR3: TGTGCCAGCAGCTTACTAGGACGTAACTCTGGAAACACCATATATTTT.

This clonotype was observed at least ten times. This chain joins TRBV6-6 and TRBJ1-2; D ambiguous. The CDR3 has 12 residues. Germline V CDR1 and CDR2: MNHNY, SVGAGI (reference sequence). V was clipped by 8 bases and J by 0 bases, with 7 bases between them. CDR3 sequence: CASSSPNYGYTF. The CDR3 DNA sequence: TGTGCCAGCTCCAGTCCTAACTATGGCTACACCTTC.

The chain links TRBV5-1 to TRBJ2-2, with a tentative D call TRBD2 (5 bases). V was clipped by 1 base and J by 0 bases, with 13 bases between them. This CDR3 comprises 17 residues. CDR1 SGHRS and CDR2 YFSETQ come from the germline V gene. The DNA for the CDR3 is TGCGCCAGCAGCTTGACCCCCGGGATCGCGAACACCGGGGAGCTGTTTTTT. Protein: CASSLTPGIANTGELFF.